These 5 T cell receptor beta chains were all obtained from the same sample, sequenced in a study of T-cell reconstitution after alpha-beta-depleted transplantation in children. Library preparation (for TCRbeta) was performed with unique molecular identifiers. MiXCR, run by TCRdb on the PCR reads, gives a single entry per CDR3 protein. The sample records around 240,000 distinct CDR3 sequences, 7.5% to 9.5% being singletons. The material sequenced was PBMCs, mostly from graft donor cells, taken 180 days after TCRalphabeta/CD19-depleted stem cell transplant. These receptors were obtained from a male patient aged 10 to 17 who had a stem cell transplant for acute lymphoblastic leukemia, so the T cells may come from the graft donor.

This clonotype has ten or more counts. The CDR3: CASSYYQGRGSGANVLTF. The CDR3 DNA sequence: TGTGCCAGCAGTTACTATCAGGGGAGAGGTTCTGGGGCCAACGTCCTGACTTTC. J is TRBJ2-6 and V is TRBV6-5; D possibly corresponds to TRBD1 (6 bases). Trimming removed 1 base from V and 1 base from J, with 14 bases in between. The CDR3 consists of 18 residues. Germline CDR1 and CDR2: MNHEY and SVGAGI.

The sample holds many counts of this clonotype. The chain couples TRBV3-1 to TRBJ1-1; D is ambiguous. Per germline, CDR1 LGHDT and CDR2 YNNKEL (reference sequence). The ends were cut back, 1 base at V and 2 bases at J, with 5 bases in the middle. The CDR3 is 13 amino acids. The CDR3 DNA reads TGTGCCAGCAGCCAAGGGGTTAACACTGAAGCTTTCTTT. Amino acid sequence: CASSQGVNTEAFF.

This clonotype was counted between two and nine times. The rearrangement links TRBV14 to TRBJ2-7, with 9 positions matching TRBD2. After removal of 1 base from V and 0 bases from J, the junction contained 4 bases not matched to a gene. The CDR3 extends over 16 amino acids. Germline V gene data show CDR1 as SGHDN and CDR2 as FVKESK. The CDR3 protein is CASSQVISGGSYEQYF. The CDR3 DNA follows: TGTGCCAGCAGCCAAGTAATTAGCGGGGGCTCCTACGAGCAGTACTTC.

This clonotype was observed many times. The chain links TRBV21-1 to TRBJ2-5. TRBV21-1 is a listed pseudogene. The CDR3 totals 11 residues. CDR3 sequence: CASSKGDTQYF. The CDR3 DNA follows: TGTGCCAGCAGCAAAGGGGATACCCAGTACTTC.

This clonotype has ten or more counts. The J gene is TRBJ2-3, the V gene TRBV7-9; no firm D call. Between the trimmed V and J ends, which lost 4 bases and 0 bases, there was a span of 5 bases. This CDR3 spans 13 amino acids. In germline, CDR1 is SEHNR, CDR2 FQNEAQ (reference sequence). The CDR3 region is CASSYASTDTQYF. DNA for the CDR3: TGTGCCAGCAGCTATGCTAGCACAGATACGCAGTATTTT. Using reference TRBV7-9 and TRBJ2-3 for the parts outside the CDR3, the full variable domain is DTGVSQNPRHKITKRGQNVTFRCDPISEHNRLYWYRQTLGQGPEFLTYFQNEAQLEKSRLLSDRFSAERPKGSFSTLEIQRTEQGDSAMYLCASSYASTDTQYFGPGTRLTVL.